This T cell receptor beta chain was identified in a study of blood T cell repertoires in COVID-19. Produced via immunoSEQ multiplex PCR; TCRdb's table is partial and in-frame only. The table lists roughly 100,000 clones, less than 80% of them singletons, with 20% to 25% in the top ten. V shed 6 bases and J shed 6 bases, with 15 bases lying between them. The CDR3 is made up of 14 amino acids. Germline V gives CDR1 MDHEN, CDR2 SYDVKM. Sequencing input: peripheral blood. The origin of this receptor is a man aged 65 to 79 with active or convalescent COVID-19. The genes are TRBV28 and TRBJ2-4; D is possibly TRBD2 (5 bases). The CDR3 loop is CASSPPGSRNIQYF. The CDR3 bases are TGTGCCAGCAGCCCCCCGGGATCCCGAAACATTCAGTACTTC.